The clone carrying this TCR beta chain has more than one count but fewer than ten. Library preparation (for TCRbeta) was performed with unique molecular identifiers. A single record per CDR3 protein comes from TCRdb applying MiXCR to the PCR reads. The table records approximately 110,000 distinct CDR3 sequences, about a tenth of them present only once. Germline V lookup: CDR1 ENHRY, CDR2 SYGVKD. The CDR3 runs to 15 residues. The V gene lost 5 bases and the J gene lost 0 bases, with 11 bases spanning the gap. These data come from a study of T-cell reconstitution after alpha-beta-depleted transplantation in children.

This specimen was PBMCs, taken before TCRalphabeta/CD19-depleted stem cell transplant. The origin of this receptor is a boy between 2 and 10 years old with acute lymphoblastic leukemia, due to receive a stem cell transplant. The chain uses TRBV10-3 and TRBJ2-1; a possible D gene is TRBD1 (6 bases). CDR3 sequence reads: CAISKTGDSYNEQFF. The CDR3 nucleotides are TGTGCCATCAGTAAGACAGGCGACTCCTACAATGAGCAGTTCTTC.